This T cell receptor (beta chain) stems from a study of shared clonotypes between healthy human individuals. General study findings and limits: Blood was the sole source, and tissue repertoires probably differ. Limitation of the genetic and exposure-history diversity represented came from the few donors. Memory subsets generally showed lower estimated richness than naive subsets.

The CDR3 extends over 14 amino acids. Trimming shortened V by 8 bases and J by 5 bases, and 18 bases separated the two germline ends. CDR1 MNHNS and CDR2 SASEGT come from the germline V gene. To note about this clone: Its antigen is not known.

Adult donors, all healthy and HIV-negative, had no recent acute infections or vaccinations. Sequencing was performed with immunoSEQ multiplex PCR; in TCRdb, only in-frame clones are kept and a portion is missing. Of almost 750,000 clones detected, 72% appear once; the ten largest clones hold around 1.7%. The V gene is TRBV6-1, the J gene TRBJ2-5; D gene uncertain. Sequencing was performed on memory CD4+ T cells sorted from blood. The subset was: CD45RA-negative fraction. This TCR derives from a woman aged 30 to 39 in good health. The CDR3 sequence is CASRHAWNRETQYF. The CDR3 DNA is TGTGCCAGCCGTCACGCCTGGAATAGGGAGACCCAGTACTTC.